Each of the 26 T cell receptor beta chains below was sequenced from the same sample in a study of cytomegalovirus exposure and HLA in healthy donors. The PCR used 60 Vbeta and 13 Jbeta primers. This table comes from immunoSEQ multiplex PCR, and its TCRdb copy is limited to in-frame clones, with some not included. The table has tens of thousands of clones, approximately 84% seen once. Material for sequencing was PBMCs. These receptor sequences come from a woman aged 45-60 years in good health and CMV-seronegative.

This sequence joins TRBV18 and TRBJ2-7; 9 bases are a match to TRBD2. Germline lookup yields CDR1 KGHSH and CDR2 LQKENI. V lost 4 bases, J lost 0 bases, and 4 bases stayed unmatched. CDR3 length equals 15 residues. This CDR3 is CASSLQREVSYEQYF. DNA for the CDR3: TGTGCCAGCTCACTGCAGCGGGAGGTCTCCTACGAGCAGTACTTC.

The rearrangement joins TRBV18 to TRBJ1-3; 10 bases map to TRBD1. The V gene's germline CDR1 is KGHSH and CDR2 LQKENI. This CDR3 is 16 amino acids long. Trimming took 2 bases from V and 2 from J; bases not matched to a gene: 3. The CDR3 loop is CASSPRTGGTGNTIYF. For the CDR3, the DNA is TGTGCCAGCTCACCAAGGACAGGGGGAACTGGAAACACCATATATTTT.

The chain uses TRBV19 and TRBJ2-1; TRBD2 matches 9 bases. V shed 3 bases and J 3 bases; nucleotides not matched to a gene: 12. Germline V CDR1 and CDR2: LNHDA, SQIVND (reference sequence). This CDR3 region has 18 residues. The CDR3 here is CASSMLASGNSVYNEQFF. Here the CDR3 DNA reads TGTGCCAGTAGTATGTTGGCTAGCGGGAATTCAGTCTACAATGAGCAGTTCTTC. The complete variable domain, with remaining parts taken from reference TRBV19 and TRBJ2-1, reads DGGITQSPKYLFRKEGQNVTLSCEQNLNHDAMYWYRQDPGQGLRLIYYSQIVNDFQKGDIAEGYSVSREKKESFPLTVTSAQKNPTAFYLCASSMLASGNSVYNEQFFGPGTRLTVL.

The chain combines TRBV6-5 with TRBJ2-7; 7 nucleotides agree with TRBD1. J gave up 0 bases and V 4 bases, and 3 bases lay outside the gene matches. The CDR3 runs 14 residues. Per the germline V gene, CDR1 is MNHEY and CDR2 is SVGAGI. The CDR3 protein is CASSSGQASYEQYF. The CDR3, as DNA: TGTGCCAGCAGTTCCGGACAGGCCTCCTACGAGCAGTACTTC.

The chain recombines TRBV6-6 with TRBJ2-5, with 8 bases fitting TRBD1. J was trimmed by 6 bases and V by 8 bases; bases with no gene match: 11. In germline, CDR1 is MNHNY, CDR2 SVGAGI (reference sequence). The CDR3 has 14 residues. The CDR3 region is CASQGARASKTQYF. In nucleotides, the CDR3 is TGTGCCAGCCAGGGGGCGAGGGCGTCAAAGACCCAGTACTTC.

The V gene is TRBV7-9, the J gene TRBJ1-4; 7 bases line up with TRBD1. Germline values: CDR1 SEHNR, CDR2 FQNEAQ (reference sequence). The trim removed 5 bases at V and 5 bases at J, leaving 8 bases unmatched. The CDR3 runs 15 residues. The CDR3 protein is CASSPLGTVNEKLFF. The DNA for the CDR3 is TGTGCCAGCAGCCCACTAGGGACAGTAAATGAAAAACTGTTTTTT.

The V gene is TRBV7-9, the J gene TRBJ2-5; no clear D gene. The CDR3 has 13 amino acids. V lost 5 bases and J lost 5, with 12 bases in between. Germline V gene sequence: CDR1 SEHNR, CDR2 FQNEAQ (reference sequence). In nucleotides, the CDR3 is TGTGCCAGCAGCCCCCGGCGGAATGAGACCCAGTACTTC. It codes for CASSPRRNETQYF.

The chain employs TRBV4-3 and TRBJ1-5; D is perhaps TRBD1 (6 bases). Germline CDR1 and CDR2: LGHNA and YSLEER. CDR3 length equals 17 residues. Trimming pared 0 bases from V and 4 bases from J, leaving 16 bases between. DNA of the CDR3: TGCGCCAGCAGCCAAGATTCCCACGTTCAGGGGAATCAGCCCCAGCATTTT. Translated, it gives CASSQDSHVQGNQPQHF.

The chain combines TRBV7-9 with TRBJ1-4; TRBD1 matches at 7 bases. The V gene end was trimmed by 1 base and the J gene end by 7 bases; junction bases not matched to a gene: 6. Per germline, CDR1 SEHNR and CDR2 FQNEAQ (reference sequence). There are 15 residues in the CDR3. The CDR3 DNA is TGTGCCAGCAGCTTAGGCGGGACAGTCGCTGAAAAACTGTTTTTT. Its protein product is CASSLGGTVAEKLFF. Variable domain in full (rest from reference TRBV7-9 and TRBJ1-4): DTGVSQNPRHKITKRGQNVTFRCDPISEHNRLYWYRQTLGQGPEFLTYFQNEAQLEKSRLLSDRFSAERPKGSFSTLEIQRTEQGDSAMYLCASSLGGTVAEKLFFGSGTQLSVL.

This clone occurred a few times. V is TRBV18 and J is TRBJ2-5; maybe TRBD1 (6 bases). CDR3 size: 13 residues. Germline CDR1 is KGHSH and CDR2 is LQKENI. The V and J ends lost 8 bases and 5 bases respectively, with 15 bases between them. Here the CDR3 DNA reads TGTGCCAGCACAAGACAGGATTTTGAGACCCAGTACTTC. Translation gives CASTRQDFETQYF.

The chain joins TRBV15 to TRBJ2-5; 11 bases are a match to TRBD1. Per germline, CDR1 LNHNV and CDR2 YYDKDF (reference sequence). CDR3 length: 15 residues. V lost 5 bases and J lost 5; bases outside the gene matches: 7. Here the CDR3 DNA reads TGTGCCACCAGCCCCCGGACAGGGGGCGGGGAGACCCAGTACTTC. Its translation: CATSPRTGGGETQYF.

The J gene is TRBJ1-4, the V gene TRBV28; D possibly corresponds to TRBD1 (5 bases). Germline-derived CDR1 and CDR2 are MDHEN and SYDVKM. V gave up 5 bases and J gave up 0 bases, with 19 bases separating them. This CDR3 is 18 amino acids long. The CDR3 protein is CASSPAGDSSATNEKLFF. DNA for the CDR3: TGTGCCAGCAGTCCCGCGGGGGATTCCTCTGCAACTAATGAAAAACTGTTTTTT.

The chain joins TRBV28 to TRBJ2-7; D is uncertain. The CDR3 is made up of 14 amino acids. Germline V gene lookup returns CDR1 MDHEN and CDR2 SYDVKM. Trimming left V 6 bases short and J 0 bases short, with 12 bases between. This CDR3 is CASSLYESSYEQYF. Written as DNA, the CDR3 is TGTGCCAGCAGCCTTTATGAGAGCTCCTACGAGCAGTACTTC.

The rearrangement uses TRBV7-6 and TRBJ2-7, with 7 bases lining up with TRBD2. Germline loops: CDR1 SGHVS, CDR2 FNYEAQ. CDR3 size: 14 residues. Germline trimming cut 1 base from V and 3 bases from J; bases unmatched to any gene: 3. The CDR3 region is CASSLGGSGYEQYF. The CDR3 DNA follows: TGTGCCAGCAGCTTAGGCGGGAGTGGCTACGAGCAGTACTTC.

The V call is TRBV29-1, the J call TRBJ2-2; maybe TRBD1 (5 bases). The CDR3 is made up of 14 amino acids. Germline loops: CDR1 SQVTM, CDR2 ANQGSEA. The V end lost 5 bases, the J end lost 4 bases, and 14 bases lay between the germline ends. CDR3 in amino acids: CSVTDRLSTGELFF. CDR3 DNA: TGCAGCGTTACTGACAGACTGAGCACCGGGGAGCTGTTTTTT.

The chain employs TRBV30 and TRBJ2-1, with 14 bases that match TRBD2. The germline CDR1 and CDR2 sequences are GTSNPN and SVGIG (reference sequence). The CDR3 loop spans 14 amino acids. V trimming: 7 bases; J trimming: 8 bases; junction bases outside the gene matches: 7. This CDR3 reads CASTSGGASYEQFF. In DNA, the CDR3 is TGTGCCTCGACTAGCGGGGGGGCCAGCTATGAGCAGTTCTTC.

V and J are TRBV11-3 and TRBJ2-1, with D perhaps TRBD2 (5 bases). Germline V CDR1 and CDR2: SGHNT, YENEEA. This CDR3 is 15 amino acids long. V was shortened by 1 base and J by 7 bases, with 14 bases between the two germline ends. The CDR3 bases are TGTGCCAGCAGCTTAGGAGGTGGGTCGGGGAATGAGCAGTTCTTC. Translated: CASSLGGGSGNEQFF.

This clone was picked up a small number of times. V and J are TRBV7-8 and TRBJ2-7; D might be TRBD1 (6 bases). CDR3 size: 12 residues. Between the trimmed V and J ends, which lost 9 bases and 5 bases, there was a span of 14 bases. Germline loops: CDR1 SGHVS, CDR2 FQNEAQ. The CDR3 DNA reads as TGTGCCAGTGCTTGGGGGCAACACGAGCAGTACTTC. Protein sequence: CASAWGQHEQYF.

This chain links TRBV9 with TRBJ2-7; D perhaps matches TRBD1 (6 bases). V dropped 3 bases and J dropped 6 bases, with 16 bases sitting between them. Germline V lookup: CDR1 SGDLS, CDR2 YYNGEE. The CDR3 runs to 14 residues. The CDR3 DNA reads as TGTGCCAGCAGCGGCTCGGACAGATCGTGCGAGCAGTACGTC. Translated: CASSGSDRSCEQYV.

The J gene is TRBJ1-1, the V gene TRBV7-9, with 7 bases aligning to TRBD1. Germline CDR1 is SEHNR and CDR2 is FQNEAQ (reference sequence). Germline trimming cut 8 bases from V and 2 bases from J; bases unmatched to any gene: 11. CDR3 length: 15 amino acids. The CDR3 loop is CASLTGNGYNTEAFF. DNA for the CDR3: TGTGCCAGCCTGACAGGGAATGGTTATAACACTGAAGCTTTCTTT.

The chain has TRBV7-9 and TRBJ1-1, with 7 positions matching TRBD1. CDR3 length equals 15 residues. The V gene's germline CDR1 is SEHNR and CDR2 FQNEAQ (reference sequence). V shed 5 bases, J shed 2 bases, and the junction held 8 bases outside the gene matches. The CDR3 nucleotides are TGTGCCAGCAGCCCGCCGACAGGGACCAACACTGAAGCTTTCTTT. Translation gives CASSPPTGTNTEAFF.

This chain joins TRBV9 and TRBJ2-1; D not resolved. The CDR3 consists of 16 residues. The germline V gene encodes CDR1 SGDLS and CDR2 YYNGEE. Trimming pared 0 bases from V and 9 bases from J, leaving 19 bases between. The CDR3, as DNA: TGTGCCAGCAGCGTAGGTGGGTACGAGGCGGTAAGTGAGCAGTTCTTC. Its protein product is CASSVGGYEAVSEQFF.

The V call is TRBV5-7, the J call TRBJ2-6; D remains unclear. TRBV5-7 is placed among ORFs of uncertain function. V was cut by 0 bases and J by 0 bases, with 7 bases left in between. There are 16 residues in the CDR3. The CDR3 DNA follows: TGTGCCAGCAGCTTGGCATCCATCTCTGGGGCCAACGTCCTGACTTTC. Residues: CASSLASISGANVLTF.

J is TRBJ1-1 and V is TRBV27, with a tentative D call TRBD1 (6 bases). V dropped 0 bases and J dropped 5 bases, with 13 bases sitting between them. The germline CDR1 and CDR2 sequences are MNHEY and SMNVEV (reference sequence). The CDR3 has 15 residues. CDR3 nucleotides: TGTGCCAGCAGTTTATCGTACAACCAGGGGACTGAAGCTTTCTTT. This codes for CASSLSYNQGTEAFF.

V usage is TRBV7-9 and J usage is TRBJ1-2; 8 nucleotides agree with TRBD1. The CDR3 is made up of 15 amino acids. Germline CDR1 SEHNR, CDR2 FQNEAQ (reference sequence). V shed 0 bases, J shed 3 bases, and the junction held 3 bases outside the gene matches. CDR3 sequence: CASSLAQGADYGYTF. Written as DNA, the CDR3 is TGTGCCAGCAGCTTAGCGCAGGGGGCGGACTATGGCTACACCTTC.

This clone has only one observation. The CDR3 region has the DNA TGTGCCAGTAGTATACGAGGAAATCGGGGACTAGCGGGACGACAAACCCCTCACACAGATACGCAGTATTTT. Amino acid sequence: CASSIRGNRGLAGRQTPHTDTQYF. The chain combines TRBV19 with TRBJ2-3, with 13 positions matching TRBD2. Germline V gene sequence: CDR1 LNHDA, CDR2 SQIVND (reference sequence). CDR3 length: 24 amino acids. V lost 2 bases, J lost 2 bases, and 25 bases stayed unmatched.